This T cell receptor (beta chain) was captured in a study of regulatory T cells in long-lasting Graves disease. As for the study in general: Over-5-year antithyroid drug use with positive TSH receptor antibodies defined persistent Graves' disease in the study.

The study's findings and limits: Persistent disease favored TRBV28, TRBJ1-2 and TRBJ2-5. New patients shared fewer public clonotypes (approximately 970) than persistent patients did (about 3,000).

The CDR3 has 16 amino acids. The germline CDR1 and CDR2 sequences are MDHEN and SYDVKM. V lost 1 base to trimming and J lost 5 bases, with 14 bases between them. Time point given: persistent/refractory GD, antithyroid drugs over 5 years with positive TRAb. PBMCs provided the RNA from which the TCR library was made. Patients with Graves' disease were diagnosed by American Thyroid Association guidelines. According to the study, TCR beta libraries were built with iRepertoire HTBI primers and CDR3-region Arm-PCR. TCRdb re-called the multiplex PCR reads with MiXCR, one entry per CDR3 protein. The data contain a few hundred thousand distinct CDR3 sequences, 20% to 25% of them seen just once; the ten biggest clones take up 28%. Only a few counts were recorded for this clonotype. Its antigen is unidentified.

The sample consisted of peripheral blood mononuclear cells (PBMCs), taken when the disease was refractory, from a patient treated with antithyroid drugs. This receptor was taken from a woman in her forties with Graves disease. This chain links TRBV28 with TRBJ2-2; a weak D match, TRBD1 (5 bases). Written as DNA, the CDR3 is TGTGCCAGCAGTTTATTGGTGACCCCAGGGACCGGGGAGCTGTTTTTT. Its translation is CASSLLVTPGTGELFF. Full variable domain (rest looked up from reference TRBV28 and TRBJ2-2): DVKVTQSSRYLVKRTGEKVFLECVQDMDHENMFWYRQDPGLGLRLIYFSYDVKMKEKGDIPEGYSVSREKKERFSLILESASTNQTSMYLCASSLLVTPGTGELFFGEGSRLTVL.